A single sample gave rise to the 30 T cell receptor beta chains below, sequenced in a study of graft-versus-host responses after intestinal transplantation. Libraries were prepared by immunoSEQ multiplex PCR; TCRdb keeps only in-frame clonotypes and omits some of them. The top ten clones hold less than 1.5% of a sample with around 97,000 clones, 93% of them seen once. These receptors lack a known antigen. The material was unstimulated CD8+ T cells sorted from spleen or lymph node cells, obtained before intestinal transplant. The receptors were sampled from a human donor who received an intestinal transplant.

V and J are TRBV6-6 and TRBJ2-5; D is unresolved. CDR1 is MNHNY, CDR2 SVGAGI, per germline (reference sequence). Trimming took off 6 bases at V and 4 bases at J, with 12 bases between the two ends. CDR3 size: 13 residues. As DNA, the CDR3 is TGTGCCAGCAGCCCCTACTCGGGAGAGACCCAGTACTTC. Translation gives CASSPYSGETQYF.

V is TRBV6-1 and J is TRBJ1-4; no clear D. Germline loops: CDR1 MNHNS, CDR2 SASEGT. Trimming shortened V by 2 bases and J by 2 bases, and 9 bases separated the two germline ends. CDR3 length equals 15 residues. DNA of the CDR3: TGTGCCAGCAGTGAAACTAGGGTGACTAATGAAAAACTGTTTTTT. Protein sequence: CASSETRVTNEKLFF.

CDR3: CASKIGNKELFF. CDR3 DNA sequence: TGTGCCAGTAAAATCGGGAACAAGGAGCTGTTTTTT. The chain is built from TRBV19 and TRBJ2-2; D possibly corresponds to TRBD2 (5 bases). CDR1 and CDR2 (germline): LNHDA, SQIVND (reference sequence). The V gene lost 7 bases and the J gene lost 10 bases, with 13 bases spanning the gap. The CDR3 length is 12 residues. The whole variable domain, remainder taken from reference TRBV19 and TRBJ2-2, is DGGITQSPKYLFRKEGQNVTLSCEQNLNHDAMYWYRQDPGQGLRLIYYSQIVNDFQKGDIAEGYSVSREKKESFPLTVTSAQKNPTAFYLCASKIGNKELFFGEGSRLTVL.

The chain combines TRBV6-6 with TRBJ1-1; TRBD1 is a possible D gene (5 bases). The CDR3 loop spans 16 amino acids. Trimming removed 8 bases at V and 1 base at J, with 20 bases between. Germline-derived CDR1 and CDR2 are MNHNY and SVGAGI (reference sequence). The DNA for the CDR3 is TGTGCCAGCGTAACAGAGCCCGGGACGGAGAACACTGAAGCTTTCTTT. Amino acids: CASVTEPGTENTEAFF.

The V and J genes are TRBV19 and TRBJ1-5, with D possibly being TRBD1 (5 bases). This CDR3 region has 16 residues. Trimming pared 7 bases from V and 2 bases from J, leaving 18 bases between. Germline V gene lookup returns CDR1 LNHDA and CDR2 SQIVND (reference sequence). CDR3 DNA: TGTGCCAGTACCCCCTCGGGACTTTCGGGCAATCAGCCCCAGCATTTT. It specifies CASTPSGLSGNQPQHF. Full variable domain (remainder filled in from reference TRBV19 and TRBJ1-5): DGGITQSPKYLFRKEGQNVTLSCEQNLNHDAMYWYRQDPGQGLRLIYYSQIVNDFQKGDIAEGYSVSREKKESFPLTVTSAQKNPTAFYLCASTPSGLSGNQPQHFGDGTRLSIL.

In its sample, this clone was seen once. The rearrangement joins TRBV2 to TRBJ1-4; D not resolved. From germline, CDR1 is SNHLY and CDR2 FYNNEI. This CDR3 is 16 amino acids long. Trimming removed 1 base from V and 6 bases from J, with 15 bases in between. The CDR3 is CASSEEPPRPDEKLFF. The CDR3, as DNA: TGTGCCAGCAGTGAAGAGCCCCCACGTCCGGATGAAAAACTGTTTTTT. The full variable domain, in which reference TRBV2 and TRBJ1-4 provide the parts outside the CDR3, is EPEVTQTPSHQVTQMGQEVILRCVPISNHLYFYWYRQILGQKVEFLVSFYNNEISEKSEIFDDQFSVERPDGSNFTLKIRSTKLEDSAMYFCASSEEPPRPDEKLFFGSGTQLSVL.

CDR3 amino acids: CASSATGSSGANVLTF. CDR3 nucleotides: TGTGCCAGCAGCGCGACAGGGAGCTCTGGGGCCAACGTCCTGACTTTC. The chain joins TRBV9 to TRBJ2-6, with 7 nucleotides matching TRBD1. The CDR3 length is 16 residues. The germline CDR1 and CDR2 sequences are SGDLS and YYNGEE. V was pared by 3 bases and J by 0 bases, with 3 bases of the junction left unmatched.

The rearrangement uses TRBV6-6 and TRBJ1-1; D remains unclear. This CDR3 has 11 amino acids. Trimming took 4 bases from V and 6 from J, leaving 6 bases between them. CDR1 is MNHNY and CDR2 is SVGAGI in the germline V gene (reference sequence). In nucleotides, the CDR3 is TGTGCCAGCAGTTTCGCCGCTGAAGCTTTCTTT. Its protein product is CASSFAAEAFF.

This clone was seen more than once but under ten times. This sequence joins TRBV5-6 and TRBJ2-1; 7 bases fit TRBD1. Trimming removed 0 bases from V and 13 bases from J; junction bases left unmatched: 7. Germline CDR1 and CDR2: SGHDT and YYEEEE. There are 13 residues in the CDR3. The chain's CDR3 is CASSLGDSGNQFF. Written as DNA, the CDR3 is TGTGCCAGCAGCTTGGGGGACAGTGGTAACCAGTTCTTC.

V is TRBV6-1 and J is TRBJ1-5, with TRBD1 identical over 8 bases. Germline CDR1 MNHNS, CDR2 SASEGT. The CDR3 consists of 15 residues. V shed 4 bases and J 4 bases; nucleotides not matched to a gene: 6. CDR3 DNA sequence: TGTGCCAGCAGTGCCCGGACAGGGCCTAATCAGCCCCAGCATTTT. Its translation is CASSARTGPNQPQHF.

This chain connects TRBV4-1 to TRBJ1-3, with D unresolved. The CDR3 is 13 amino acids. The V end lost 4 bases, the J end lost 0 bases, and 4 bases lay between the germline ends. The germline V gene has CDR1 MGHRA and CDR2 YSYEKL. CDR3 in amino acids: CASSPGSGNTIYF. The CDR3 DNA is TGCGCCAGCAGCCCTGGCTCTGGAAACACCATATATTTT.

The chain has TRBV27 and TRBJ2-3, with TRBD2 matching over 12 bases. The CDR3 extends over 16 amino acids. V lost 5 bases to trimming and J lost 2 bases; unmatched junction nucleotides: 5. CDR1 and CDR2 from the germline V gene are MNHEY and SMNVEV (reference sequence). The CDR3 DNA reads as TGTGCCAGCAGTCTCCGACTAGCGGGGGACACAGATACGCAGTATTTT. Its translation is CASSLRLAGDTDTQYF.

The chain combines TRBV27 with TRBJ2-3; D remains ambiguous. Deletions cut 7 bases from V and 0 bases from J, with 11 bases between. CDR3 size: 14 residues. Germline loops: CDR1 MNHEY, CDR2 SMNVEV (reference sequence). CDR3 in amino acids: CASMVVGSTDTQYF. CDR3 DNA: TGTGCCAGCATGGTCGTGGGGAGCACAGATACGCAGTATTTT.

V and J are TRBV7-6 and TRBJ2-7, with TRBD2 as a possible D gene (6 bases). The CDR3 covers 13 residues. Germline CDR1 and CDR2: SGHVS and FNYEAQ. V gave up 1 base and J gave up 7 bases, with 11 bases separating them. The CDR3: CASSLELGGEQYF. For the CDR3, the DNA is TGTGCCAGCAGCTTAGAGCTGGGAGGAGAGCAGTACTTC.

The genes are TRBV25-1 and TRBJ2-7; D is unclear. The V and J ends lost 5 bases and 2 bases respectively, with 10 bases between them. The CDR3 runs to 13 residues. Germline CDR1 is MGHDK and CDR2 is SYGVNS. The CDR3 nucleotides read TGTGCCAGCAGTCCTCTGGGAACCTACGAGCAGTACTTC. Protein product: CASSPLGTYEQYF.

The chain recombines TRBV5-1 with TRBJ1-2; weak D call: TRBD1 (5 bases). The V end was cut by 0 bases, the J end by 3 bases, with 9 bases between. Germline loops: CDR1 SGHRS, CDR2 YFSETQ. CDR3 length equals 14 residues. The CDR3 is CASSLETGYYGYTF. The CDR3 coding sequence is TGCGCCAGCAGCTTGGAAACAGGTTACTATGGCTACACCTTC.

The chain has TRBV7-9 and TRBJ1-2; no clear D gene. V lost 2 bases to trimming and J lost 4 bases, with 11 bases between them. CDR1 is SEHNR and CDR2 is FQNEAQ in the germline V gene (reference sequence). The length of the CDR3 is 14 residues. The CDR3 loop reads CASSLLEDSYGYTF. In DNA form, the CDR3 reads TGTGCCAGCAGCTTATTAGAAGATAGCTATGGCTACACCTTC. The complete variable domain, with remaining parts taken from reference TRBV7-9 and TRBJ1-2, reads DTGVSQNPRHKITKRGQNVTFRCDPISEHNRLYWYRQTLGQGPEFLTYFQNEAQLEKSRLLSDRFSAERPKGSFSTLEIQRTEQGDSAMYLCASSLLEDSYGYTFGSGTRLTVV.

The chain combines TRBV6-5 with TRBJ1-5; possibly TRBD1 for D (5 bases). The V end was cut by 6 bases, the J end by 4 bases, with 13 bases between. Looked up from germline, CDR1 is MNHEY and CDR2 is SVGAGI. The CDR3 is 14 residues long. The CDR3 DNA is TGTGCCAGCAGCCCCTCGGGGCTGAATCAGCCCCAGCATTTT. Translated, it gives CASSPSGLNQPQHF.

The V gene is TRBV5-6, the J gene TRBJ1-4, with D perhaps matching TRBD1 (5 bases). Germline V gives CDR1 SGHDT, CDR2 YYEEEE. This CDR3 has 15 amino acids. Trimming cost V 0 bases and J 6 bases, with 12 bases left between them. CDR3 residues: CASSLDPGDYEKLFF. The CDR3 nucleotides read TGTGCCAGCAGCTTGGATCCGGGGGACTATGAAAAACTGTTTTTT.

With respect to this clone: The same CDR3 arises from other DNA sequences in this sample as well. V usage is TRBV27 and J usage is TRBJ1-1, with D perhaps TRBD1 (5 bases). V lost 2 bases and J 4 bases, leaving 8 bases between the germline ends. Germline-derived CDR1 and CDR2 are MNHEY and SMNVEV (reference sequence). The CDR3 extends over 13 amino acids. The CDR3 loop is CASSLGGGTEAFF. The CDR3 DNA sequence: TGTGCCAGCAGTTTAGGGGGGGGCACTGAAGCTTTCTTT.

The count of this clone is one. V and J are TRBV5-1 and TRBJ2-5; 9 bases are shared with TRBD1. The CDR3 length is 15 residues. V lost 2 bases and J lost 5; bases outside the gene matches: 7. Germline CDR1 reads SGHRS; CDR2 reads YFSETQ. CDR3 nucleotide sequence: TGCGCCAGCAGCTTAGGCACAGGGGGCAGGGAGACCCAGTACTTC. Protein: CASSLGTGGRETQYF.

The rearrangement links TRBV4-2 to TRBJ2-1; possible D gene TRBD2, 5 bases. Trimming shortened V by 4 bases and J by 0 bases, and 16 bases separated the two germline ends. CDR3 length: 17 residues. The V gene's germline CDR1 is LGHNA and CDR2 YNFKEQ. CDR3 residues: CASSPSYSASSYNEQFF. CDR3 nucleotides: TGTGCCAGCAGCCCGTCGTATAGCGCTAGCTCCTACAATGAGCAGTTCTTC.

The chain has TRBV9 and TRBJ2-5, with TRBD2 identical over 11 bases. V was pared by 0 bases and J by 0 bases, with 4 bases of the junction left unmatched. Germline CDR1 is SGDLS and CDR2 is YYNGEE. This CDR3 is built from 17 residues. CDR3 in amino acids: CASSVGLAGKYQETQYF. In DNA form, the CDR3 reads TGTGCCAGCAGCGTAGGACTAGCGGGGAAGTACCAAGAGACCCAGTACTTC.

This chain joins TRBV19 and TRBJ1-1; D remains unclear. The CDR3 is 13 amino acids. CDR1 and CDR2 from the germline V gene are LNHDA and SQIVND (reference sequence). Trimming pared 2 bases from V and 8 bases from J, leaving 12 bases between. In DNA form, the CDR3 reads TGTGCCAGTAGTATACCCTCGCGACTCGAAGCTTTCTTT. Translating it yields CASSIPSRLEAFF.

The chain combines TRBV4-1 with TRBJ1-4; 7 bases are shared with TRBD1. The CDR3 runs 16 residues. CDR1 is MGHRA, CDR2 YSYEKL, per germline. Losses at the gene ends were 0 bases for V and 4 bases for J; bases not matched to a gene: 5. The CDR3 is CASSQERGLVNEKLFF. The CDR3 DNA reads TGCGCCAGCAGCCAAGAAAGGGGGCTTGTTAATGAAAAACTGTTTTTT.

The rearrangement links TRBV5-8 to TRBJ2-7; D is uncertain. The germline V and J ends were trimmed by 7 bases and 3 bases, with 8 bases remaining between them. CDR1 SGHTS and CDR2 YDEGEE come from the germline V gene. The CDR3 is 11 amino acids. CDR3 amino acids: CASVGNYEQYF. The CDR3 nucleotides are TGTGCCAGCGTCGGCAACTACGAGCAGTACTTC.

The chain carries TRBV2 and TRBJ2-7, with D perhaps matching TRBD1 (6 bases). The CDR3 length is 13 residues. Trimming shortened V by 9 bases and J by 3 bases, and 15 bases separated the two germline ends. Germline values: CDR1 SNHLY, CDR2 FYNNEI. This CDR3 is CASVPGHLYEQYF. As DNA, the CDR3 is TGTGCCAGTGTACCGGGACACCTCTACGAGCAGTACTTC.

CDR3 DNA: TGTGCCAGCAGCCCAAAGGGGGGGGAGACCCAGTACTTC. Encoded protein: CASSPKGGETQYF. The gene calls are TRBV7-9 and TRBJ2-5, with D perhaps TRBD2 (7 bases). Trimming took 5 bases from V and 5 from J, leaving 12 bases between them. The CDR3 totals 13 residues. Germline V gene sequence: CDR1 SEHNR, CDR2 FQNEAQ (reference sequence).

The chain uses TRBV6-5 and TRBJ1-6, with 7 bases lining up with TRBD1. CDR3 size: 13 residues. Looked up from germline, CDR1 is MNHEY and CDR2 is SVGAGI. Germline trimming cut 5 bases from V and 9 bases from J; bases unmatched to any gene: 4. The CDR3 loop is CASSTNRGSPLHF. In nucleotides, the CDR3 is TGTGCCAGCAGTACAAACAGGGGTTCACCCCTCCACTTT.

The rearrangement uses TRBV5-6 and TRBJ2-1; D is ambiguous. The CDR3 spans 15 residues. Trimming left V 1 base short and J 2 bases short, with 10 bases between. CDR1 is SGHDT, CDR2 YYEEEE, per germline. The CDR3 DNA is TGTGCCAGCAGCTTGAGTGGGCGTGCCTACAATGAGCAGTTCTTC. Its protein product is CASSLSGRAYNEQFF.